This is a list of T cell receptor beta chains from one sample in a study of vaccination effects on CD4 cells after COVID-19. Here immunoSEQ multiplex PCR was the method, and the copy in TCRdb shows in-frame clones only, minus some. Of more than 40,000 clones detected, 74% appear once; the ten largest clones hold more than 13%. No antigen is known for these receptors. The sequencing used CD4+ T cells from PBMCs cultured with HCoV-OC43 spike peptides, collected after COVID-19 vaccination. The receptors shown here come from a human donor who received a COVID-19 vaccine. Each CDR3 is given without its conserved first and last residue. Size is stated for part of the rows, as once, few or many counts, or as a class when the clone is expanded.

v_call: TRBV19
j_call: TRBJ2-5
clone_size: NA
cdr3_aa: ASSMSSGGRIVTQY

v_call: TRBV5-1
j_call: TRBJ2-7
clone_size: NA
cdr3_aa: ASSPGTYEQY

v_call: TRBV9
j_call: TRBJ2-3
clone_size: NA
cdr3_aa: ASSVVGLGVQY

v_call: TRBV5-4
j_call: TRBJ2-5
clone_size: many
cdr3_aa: ASSPIISEETQY

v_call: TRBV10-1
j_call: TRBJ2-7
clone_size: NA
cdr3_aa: ARSTRSGGLHTAYEQY

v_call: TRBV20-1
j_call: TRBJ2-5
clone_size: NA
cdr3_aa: SFSVTGRGSGTQY

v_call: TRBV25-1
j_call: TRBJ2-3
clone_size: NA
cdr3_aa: ASSEPSGSTDTQY

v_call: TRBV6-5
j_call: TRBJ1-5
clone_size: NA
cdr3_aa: ASTGARPQPQH

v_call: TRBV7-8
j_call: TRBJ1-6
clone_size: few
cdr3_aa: ASSRGQGGNSPLH

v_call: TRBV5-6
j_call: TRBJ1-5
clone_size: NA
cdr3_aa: ASSLWAGGQPQH

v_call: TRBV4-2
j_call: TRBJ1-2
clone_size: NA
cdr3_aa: ASSQDGEGWT

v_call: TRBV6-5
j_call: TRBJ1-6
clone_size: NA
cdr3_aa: ASSYRGRDSPLH

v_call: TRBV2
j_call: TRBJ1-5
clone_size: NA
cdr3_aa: AASSSGVNQPQH

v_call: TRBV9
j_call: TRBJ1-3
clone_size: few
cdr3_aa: ASRDTRSGNTIY

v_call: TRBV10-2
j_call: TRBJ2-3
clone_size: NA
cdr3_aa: ASSPSGTPPDTQY

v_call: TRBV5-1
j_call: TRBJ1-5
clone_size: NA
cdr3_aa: ASSYTRCAGSVAQPQH